The 13 T cell receptor beta chains below all came from one sample that was sequenced in a study of Ad26.COV2.S vaccination and SARS-CoV-2 variants (dated by TCRdb to 2020 to 2022). In the paper's terms, the treatment or condition label means: around 19 received Ad26.COV2.S at low or high dose, single or two shots; about five received placebo; per-sample allocation not given. Repertoires of vaccine and placebo recipients were sequenced from samples taken on day 63 after the first injection. The library relied on the immunoSEQ multiplex PCR assay. TCRdb carries this immuneACCESS record with in-frame sequences only. Its versions omit some clonotypes, under half of them owing to an unresolved V gene in the studies checked, with the rest unexplained. Within this sample are around 250,000 clones, with approximately 87% of them counted one time only. The top ten constitute 3% to 4% of the sample. Specimen: peripheral blood, collected in a trial of Ad26.COV2.S vaccine versus placebo. These receptor sequences come from a person aged 18-65 years who received the Ad26.COV2.S COVID-19 vaccine or a placebo.

The V and J genes are TRBV19 and TRBJ2-7; D may correspond to TRBD1 or TRBD2 (7 bases each). V lost 3 bases to trimming and J lost 6 bases, with 21 bases between them. Germline CDR1 reads LNHDA; CDR2 reads SQIVND (reference sequence). The CDR3 runs 16 residues. The CDR3 protein is CASSIGQAGASGEQYF. The CDR3 DNA sequence: TGTGCCAGTAGTATCGGACAGGCGGGGGCATCTGGCGAGCAGTACTTC.

The chain uses TRBV30 and TRBJ1-2; D is unclear. CDR3 length: 13 residues. Trimming pared 1 base from V and 6 bases from J, leaving 12 bases between. Germline V gene sequence: CDR1 GTSNPN, CDR2 SVGIG (reference sequence). CDR3 nucleotides: TGTGCCTGGAGTGAGGCCAGAAGGGATGGCTACACCTTC. It specifies CAWSEARRDGYTF. The full variable domain, with the rest looked up from reference TRBV30 and TRBJ1-2, is SQTIHQWPATLVQPVGSPLSLECTVEGTSNPNLYWYRQAAGRGLQLLFYSVGIGQISSEVPQNLSASRPQDRQFILSSKKLLLSDSGFYLCAWSEARRDGYTFGSGTRLTVV.

This chain links TRBV5-1 with TRBJ2-2; TRBD1 is a possible D gene (6 bases). Trimming left V 2 bases short and J 4 bases short, with 12 bases between. The CDR3 contains 15 residues. Germline CDR1 SGHRS, CDR2 YFSETQ. The CDR3 DNA follows: TGCGCCAGCAGCTTTGAAGGACAGTCCACCGGGGAGCTGTTTTTT. Residues: CASSFEGQSTGELFF.

This sequence joins TRBV5-1 and TRBJ2-5; D not certain. Between the trimmed V and J ends, which lost 0 bases and 2 bases, there was a span of 2 bases. CDR1 SGHRS and CDR2 YFSETQ come from the germline V gene. There are 12 residues in the CDR3. The CDR3 reads CASSLAQETQYF. DNA of the CDR3: TGCGCCAGCAGCTTGGCTCAAGAGACCCAGTACTTC.

The chain recombines TRBV5-6 with TRBJ1-6, with 7 bases aligning to TRBD1. From germline, CDR1 is SGHDT and CDR2 YYEEEE. V lost 4 bases and J lost 8; bases outside the gene matches: 12. This CDR3 contains 16 residues. The CDR3 DNA is TGTGCCAGCAGCCCTGAACAGGGGTCGGTCTATTCACCCCTCCACTTT. Its protein is CASSPEQGSVYSPLHF.

The chain has TRBV19 and TRBJ1-1; D may be TRBD1 (6 bases). Germline values: CDR1 LNHDA, CDR2 SQIVND (reference sequence). Trimming shortened V by 7 bases and J by 1 base, and 13 bases separated the two germline ends. CDR3 length: 14 amino acids. In DNA form, the CDR3 reads TGTGCCAGTAACAGGAGGACAGCGAACACTGAAGCTTTCTTT. This codes for CASNRRTANTEAFF.

The rearrangement links TRBV10-2 to TRBJ1-2; possibly TRBD1 for D (6 bases). The CDR3 has 14 residues. The V gene's germline CDR1 is WSHSY and CDR2 SAAADI. Trimming cost V 4 bases and J 4 bases, with 13 bases left between them. CDR3 sequence (DNA): TGCGCCAGCAGTGGGGGGGGCCAGCTCTATGGCTACACCTTC. This sequence encodes CASSGGGQLYGYTF.

J is TRBJ1-3 and V is TRBV30; D is ambiguous. Germline V CDR1 and CDR2: GTSNPN, SVGIG (reference sequence). V was pared by 5 bases and J by 4 bases, with 12 bases between. This CDR3 region has 13 residues. In DNA, the CDR3 is TGTGCCTGGGAGGCGGGGAGGGGAAACACCATATATTTT. Encoded protein: CAWEAGRGNTIYF.

This chain joins TRBV5-4 and TRBJ2-5; a weak D match, TRBD1 (5 bases). Germline V lookup: CDR1 SGHNT, CDR2 YYREEE (reference sequence). The CDR3 extends over 15 amino acids. V was clipped by 0 bases and J by 0 bases, with 9 bases between them. This chain's CDR3 is CASSLGGNNQETQYF. CDR3 sequence (DNA): TGTGCCAGCAGCTTGGGGGGCAATAACCAAGAGACCCAGTACTTC.

The CDR3 sequence is CASSRLAGTYEQYF. The CDR3 DNA reads TGTGCCAGCAGCCGACTAGCGGGGACCTACGAGCAGTACTTC. The V call is TRBV3-1 (or the pseudogene TRBV3-2), the J call TRBJ2-7, with 11 bases that match TRBD2. CDR1 and CDR2 (germline): LGHDT, YNNKEL (reference sequence). V trimming: 4 bases; J trimming: 2 bases; junction bases outside the gene matches: 1. The CDR3 consists of 14 residues.

This clone was observed a few times. V usage is TRBV19 and J usage is TRBJ1-5, with D possibly TRBD1 on 5 matching bases. Germline lookup yields CDR1 LNHDA and CDR2 SQIVND (reference sequence). Trimming took 5 bases from V and 4 from J, leaving 12 bases between them. The CDR3 loop spans 14 amino acids. This chain's CDR3 is CASSPSSGNQPQHF. CDR3 sequence (DNA): TGTGCCAGTAGTCCAAGTTCAGGGAATCAGCCCCAGCATTTT.

The rearrangement links TRBV12-3 or TRBV12-4 to TRBJ2-6; TRBD2 is a possible D gene (6 bases). V lost 6 bases and J 12 bases, leaving 9 bases between the germline ends. This CDR3 comprises 11 residues. CDR3 nucleotides: TGTGCCAGCAGGGGGGGTTTCGTCCTGACTTTC. Its translation is CASRGGFVLTF.

This clone is a singleton in its sample. The V call is TRBV25-1, the J call TRBJ2-3; the D call may be TRBD1 or TRBD2 (5 bases each). CDR3 length: 12 residues. V was cut by 7 bases and J by 14 bases, with 19 bases left in between. CDR1 and CDR2 from the germline V gene are MGHDK and SYGVNS. CDR3 nucleotide sequence: TGTGCCAGCACAATGTTAGGGTCGGGGACGTATTTT. Translation: CASTMLGSGTYF.